This is a list of T cell receptor beta chains from one sample in a study of T-cell reconstitution after alpha-beta-depleted transplantation in children. TCRdb reprocessed the PCR reads via MiXCR and lists one record per CDR3 protein. The sample records some 400,000 distinct CDR3 sequences, just over 20% being singletons. The specimen comprised PBMCs from the stem cell graft donor, sampled from the stem cell graft. These TCRs come from a human donor who donated a stem cell graft to a child with acute myeloid leukemia. The CDR3 runs from the conserved cysteine through the conserved F or W. The D gene is left open where the match is weak. The size field is filled for only some rows; it gives once, few, many or a size class.

d_call j_call v_call clone_size cdr3_nt cdr3_aa
TRBD2 TRBJ2-7 TRBV10-1 . TGCGCCAGCAGGGGGGGGATTGTAGCGGTCGGCTCCTACGAGCAGTACTTC CASRGGIVAVGSYEQYF
. TRBJ2-1 TRBV20-1 few TGCAGTGCTAGAGGTTCTAGCTCCTCCTACAATGAGCAGTTCTTC CSARGSSSSYNEQFF
. TRBJ2-5 TRBV15 many TGTGCCACCAGCAGACTCACGTATCCAGAGACCCAGTACTTC CATSRLTYPETQYF
TRBD2 TRBJ2-7 TRBV20-1 . TGCAGTGCTAGATCCGGGACTAGCGACGTCTACGAGCAGTACTTC CSARSGTSDVYEQYF
. TRBJ1-2 TRBV12-3/TRBV12-4 . TGTGCCAGCAGTTTTGACACCTATGGCTACACCTTC CASSFDTYGYTF
TRBD1 TRBJ2-7 TRBV12-3/TRBV12-4 . TGTGCCAGCAGTTTAGAGGCAGGGGGCGCGTCCCACTACGAGCAGTACTTC CASSLEAGGASHYEQYF
. TRBJ2-1 TRBV29-1 many TGCAGCGTTGAAGGGCAGGGCCTCTACAATGAGCAGTTCTTC CSVEGQGLYNEQFF
TRBD2 TRBJ2-2 TRBV5-1 . TGCGCCAGCAGCTCGGGGGGATTTGAGACCGGGGAGCTGTTTTTT CASSSGGFETGELFF
. TRBJ1-5 TRBV10-3 few TGTGCCATCAGTGAGTCGGGTGGGGAAAAAAGAACTTACCCCCAGCATTTT CAISESGGEKRTYPQHF
. TRBJ2-1 TRBV10-3 few TGTGCCATCAGTGGACCTTGGGAGGACCTACTGAGGGAGCAGTTCTTC CAISGPWEDLLREQFF
. TRBJ2-1 TRBV5-1 . TGCGCCAGCAGCTCGAACGATGAGCAGTTCTTC CASSSNDEQFF
TRBD1 TRBJ2-7 TRBV4-3 . TGCGCCAGCAGCCAGTACCCGGGACAGGGAAGCGAGCAGTACTTC CASSQYPGQGSEQYF
. TRBJ2-7 TRBV15 few TGTGCCACCAGCAGAGGAGTGACCTCCTACGAGCAGTACTTC CATSRGVTSYEQYF
TRBD2 TRBJ2-1 TRBV19 few TGTGCCACCGCTAGCGGGAGCGTCAATGAGCAGTTCTTC CATASGSVNEQFF
TRBD2 TRBJ2-1 TRBV4-1 many TGCGCCAGCAGCCACAATAGCGGGATGAATGAGCAGTTCTTC CASSHNSGMNEQFF
TRBD2 TRBJ2-1 TRBV5-1 . TGCGCCAGCAGCGCCGGGACTAGCAATGAGCAGTTCTTC CASSAGTSNEQFF
TRBD2 TRBJ2-3 TRBV7-8 few TGTGCCAGCAGCCGTGTGGGACTATCCACAGATACGCAGTATTTT CASSRVGLSTDTQYF
. TRBJ1-1 TRBV3-1 . TGTGCCAGCAGAAGCAATCCGGGGACTAACACTGAAGCTTTCTTT CASRSNPGTNTEAFF
TRBD2 TRBJ2-1 TRBV3-1 . TGTGCCAGCAGCGGCGCCCACGAGCGGGACTGGTACAATGAGCAGTTCTTC CASSGAHERDWYNEQFF
TRBD1 TRBJ1-1 TRBV11-2 few TGTGCCAGCAGCTGGGACAGGGAACCTTTCTTT CASSWDREPFF
. TRBJ1-1 TRBV11-2 . TGTGCCAGCAGCTTAGGGGAGAGCGGGGGAGCTTTCTTT CASSLGESGGAFF
. TRBJ2-7 TRBV5-1 few TGCGCCAGCAGCTTTGACCTATTTGAGCAGTACTTC CASSFDLFEQYF
. TRBJ2-7 TRBV2 . TGTGCCAGCAGTGAAGAAAGAGGGGCTGGAAGGGAGCAGTACTTC CASSEERGAGREQYF
. TRBJ2-7 TRBV29-1 many TGCAGCGCCATGGGGGGAGTCGGTCCCTACGAGCAGTACTTC CSAMGGVGPYEQYF
TRBD2 TRBJ2-7 TRBV27 . TGTGCCAGCAGTTTGGAGTTTGACGCTAGCGGGAGCTACGAGCAGTACTTC CASSLEFDASGSYEQYF
TRBD2 TRBJ2-3 TRBV7-2 . TGTGCCAGCAGCCTGTCTAGCGGGAGACCCGATACGCAGTATTTT CASSLSSGRPDTQYF
TRBD2 TRBJ2-1 TRBV20-1 many TGCAGTGCACCGGGACTACGGAATGAGCAGTTCTTC CSAPGLRNEQFF
. TRBJ2-1 TRBV7-9 many TGTGCCAGCAGCCCCTACAATGAGCAGTTCTTC CASSPYNEQFF
TRBD2 TRBJ2-7 TRBV11-1 few TGTGCCAGCCTGCCCCCCGGGACTAGCGGGCCCAGCTCCTACGAGCAGTACTTC CASLPPGTSGPSSYEQYF
. TRBJ2-5 TRBV11-3 . TGTGCCAGCAGTTCCCTCAGGGGTCGGGAGACCCAGTACTTC CASSSLRGRETQYF
. TRBJ2-1 TRBV20-1 many TGCAGTGCTAGAGATAGATCCCCGGGAACCTACAATGAGCAGTTCTTC CSARDRSPGTYNEQFF
. TRBJ1-1 TRBV5-6 few TGTGCCAGCAGCCTCATGGCGGGGGGCGCACCTTTCTTT CASSLMAGGAPFF
TRBD1 TRBJ2-7 TRBV10-2 many TGCGCCAGCAGTGAGTCGACAGGGGCTACCTACGAGCAGTACTTC CASSESTGATYEQYF
. TRBJ2-5 TRBV7-8 . TGTGCCAGCAGCTTAGCAGACACCTTCCAAGAGACCCAGTACTTC CASSLADTFQETQYF
. TRBJ2-1 TRBV29-1 few TGCAGCGTCGCAGACGGCGGGGAGCAGTTCTTC CSVADGGEQFF
TRBD1 TRBJ2-3 TRBV20-1 . TGCAGTGCCAGCCGGGGGCAGGGGGCGGAATATACGCAGTATTTT CSASRGQGAEYTQYF
. TRBJ2-5 TRBV19 few TGTGCCAGTAGTATGGTAGGGGAGACCCAGTACTTC CASSMVGETQYF
TRBD2 TRBJ2-7 TRBV20-1 few TGCAGTGCTAGCGGAGGTTTCGCTAGCGGGAGCTACGAGCAGTACTTC CSASGGFASGSYEQYF
. TRBJ2-1 TRBV20-1 few TGCAGTGCCAAGTCAGGGAGCTCCTACAATGAGCAGTTCTTC CSAKSGSSYNEQFF
. TRBJ2-1 TRBV9 . TGTGCCAGCAGCGTAGCTGAGGGGGGGAGTGGGCAGTTCTTC CASSVAEGGSGQFF
. TRBJ2-2 TRBV9 few TGTGCCAGCAGCTTACAAACGGACGGGGAGCTGTTTTTT CASSLQTDGELFF
. TRBJ2-5 TRBV20-1 many TGCAGTGCTGTCAAGACCCAAGAGACCCAGTACTTC CSAVKTQETQYF
. TRBJ2-1 TRBV27 many TGTGCCAGCAGTTTATCCCAGCGGATATACAATGAGCAGTTCTTC CASSLSQRIYNEQFF
. TRBJ2-3 TRBV3-1 . TGTGCCAGCAGCTTTTTGACGGGGGCTAGCACAGATACGCAGTATTTT CASSFLTGASTDTQYF
TRBD2 TRBJ2-7 TRBV24-1 few TGTGCCACCAGTGTATTTGCGGGAGGGCGGTACGAGCAGTACTTC CATSVFAGGRYEQYF
TRBD1 TRBJ2-1 TRBV6-5 . TGTGCCAGCAGCAACGGACAGGGGGCGAGTGAGCAGTTCTTC CASSNGQGASEQFF
TRBD1 TRBJ2-1 TRBV6-1 . TGTGCCAGCACTCCGGGACAGGGTCCCTACAATGAGCAGTTCTTC CASTPGQGPYNEQFF
TRBD2 TRBJ2-7 TRBV6-1 . TGTGCCAGCAGGCGGGCTAGCGGGAACTACGAGCAGTACTTC CASRRASGNYEQYF
TRBD2 TRBJ2-7 TRBV5-1 many TGCGCCAGCAGCAACTCGACTAGCGGGATCTACGAGCAGTACTTC CASSNSTSGIYEQYF
. TRBJ2-3 TRBV4-2 few TGTGCCAGCAGCCCAGCTATCGACGGCGATGGGACAGATACGCAGTATTTT CASSPAIDGDGTDTQYF